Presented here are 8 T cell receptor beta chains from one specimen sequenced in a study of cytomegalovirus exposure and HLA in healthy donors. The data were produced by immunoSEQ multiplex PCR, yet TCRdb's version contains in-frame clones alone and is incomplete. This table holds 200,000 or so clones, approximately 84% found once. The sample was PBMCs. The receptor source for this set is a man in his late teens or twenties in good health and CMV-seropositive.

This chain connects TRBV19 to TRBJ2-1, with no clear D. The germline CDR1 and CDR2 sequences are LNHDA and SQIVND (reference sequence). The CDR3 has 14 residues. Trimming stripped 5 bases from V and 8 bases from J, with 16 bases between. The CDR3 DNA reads TGTGCCAGTAGTCCCGGGTTAAGTGGCGATGAGCAGTTCTTC. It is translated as CASSPGLSGDEQFF.

The CDR3 coding sequence is TGTGCCAGCAGTTCTACAGGCCCCGGGGAGCTGTTTTTT. It is translated as CASSSTGPGELFF. The V and J genes are TRBV9 and TRBJ2-2; maybe TRBD1 (5 bases). The germline V gene has CDR1 SGDLS and CDR2 YYNGEE. V was shortened by 5 bases and J by 6 bases, with 11 bases between the two germline ends. The CDR3 sequence is 13 residues long.

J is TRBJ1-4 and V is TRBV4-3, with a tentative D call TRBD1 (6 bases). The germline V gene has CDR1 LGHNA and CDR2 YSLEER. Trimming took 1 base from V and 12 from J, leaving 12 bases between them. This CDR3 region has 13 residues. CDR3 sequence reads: CASSQVQGWELFF. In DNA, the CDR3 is TGCGCCAGCAGCCAAGTGCAGGGGTGGGAACTGTTTTTT.

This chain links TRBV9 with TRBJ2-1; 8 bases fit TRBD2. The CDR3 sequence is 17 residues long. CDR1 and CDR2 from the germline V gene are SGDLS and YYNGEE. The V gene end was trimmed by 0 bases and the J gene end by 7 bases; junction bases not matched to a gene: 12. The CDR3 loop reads CASSVAGGASGLNEQFF. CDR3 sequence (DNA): TGTGCCAGCAGCGTAGCGGGGGGGGCTAGCGGGTTGAATGAGCAGTTCTTC.

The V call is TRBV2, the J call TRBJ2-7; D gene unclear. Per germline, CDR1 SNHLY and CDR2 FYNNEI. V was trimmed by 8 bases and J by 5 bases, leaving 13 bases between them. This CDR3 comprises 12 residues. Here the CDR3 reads CASWLGPNEQYF. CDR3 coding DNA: TGTGCCAGCTGGCTAGGTCCCAACGAGCAGTACTTC.

The CDR3 is CASSAGTGSYTDTQYF. CDR3 in DNA: TGTGCCAGCAGCGCCGGGACAGGGTCTTACACAGATACGCAGTATTTT. The chain joins TRBV5-5 to TRBJ2-3, with 9 bases matching TRBD1. After removal of 4 bases from V and 2 bases from J, the junction contained 8 bases not matched to a gene. There are 16 residues in the CDR3. Germline V gives CDR1 SGHKS, CDR2 YYEKEE (reference sequence).

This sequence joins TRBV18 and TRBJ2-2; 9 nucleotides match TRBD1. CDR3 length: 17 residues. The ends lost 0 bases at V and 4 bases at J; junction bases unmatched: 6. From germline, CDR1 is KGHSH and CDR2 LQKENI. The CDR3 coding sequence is TGTGCCAGCTCACCACCGGGGACAGGGTCTGGCACCGGGGAGCTGTTTTTT. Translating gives CASSPPGTGSGTGELFF.

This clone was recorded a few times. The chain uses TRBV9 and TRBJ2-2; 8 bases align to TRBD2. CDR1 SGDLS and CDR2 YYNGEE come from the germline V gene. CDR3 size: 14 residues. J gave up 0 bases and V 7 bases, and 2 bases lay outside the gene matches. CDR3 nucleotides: TGTGCCAGCTCCGGGAGGGCGAACACCGGGGAGCTGTTTTTT. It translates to CASSGRANTGELFF.